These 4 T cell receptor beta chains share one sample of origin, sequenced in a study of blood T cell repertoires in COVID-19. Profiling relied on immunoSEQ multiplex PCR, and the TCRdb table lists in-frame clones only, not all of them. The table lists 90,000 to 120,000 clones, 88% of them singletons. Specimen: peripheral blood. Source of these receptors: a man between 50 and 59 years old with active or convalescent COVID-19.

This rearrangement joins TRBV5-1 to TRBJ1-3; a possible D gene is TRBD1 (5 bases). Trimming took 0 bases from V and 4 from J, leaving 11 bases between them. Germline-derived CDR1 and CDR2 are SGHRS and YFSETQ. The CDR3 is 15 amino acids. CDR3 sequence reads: CASSLGDNRGNTIYF. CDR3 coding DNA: TGCGCCAGCAGCTTGGGGGATAACAGGGGAAACACCATATATTTT.

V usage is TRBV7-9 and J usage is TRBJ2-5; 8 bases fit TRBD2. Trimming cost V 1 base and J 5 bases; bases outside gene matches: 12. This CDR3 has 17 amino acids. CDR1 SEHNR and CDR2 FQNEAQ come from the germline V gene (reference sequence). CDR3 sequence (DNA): TGTGCCAGCAGCTTAGGAGCTTTAGCGGGGTCAGGGGAGACCCAGTACTTC. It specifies CASSLGALAGSGETQYF. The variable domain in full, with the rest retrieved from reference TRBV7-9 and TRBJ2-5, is DTGVSQNPRHKITKRGQNVTFRCDPISEHNRLYWYRQTLGQGPEFLTYFQNEAQLEKSRLLSDRFSAERPKGSFSTLEIQRTEQGDSAMYLCASSLGALAGSGETQYFGPGTRLLVL.

In DNA form, the CDR3 reads TGTGCCAGCAGCCAAGATCCCGGACTAGCGGGAATGACCTACGAGCAGTACTTC. As protein: CASSQDPGLAGMTYEQYF. The rearrangement joins TRBV4-2 to TRBJ2-7, with 12 bases lining up with TRBD2. This CDR3 comprises 18 residues. With 0 bases clipped from V and 2 bases from J, the junction kept 8 bases outside the gene matches. CDR1 is LGHNA, CDR2 YNFKEQ, per germline.

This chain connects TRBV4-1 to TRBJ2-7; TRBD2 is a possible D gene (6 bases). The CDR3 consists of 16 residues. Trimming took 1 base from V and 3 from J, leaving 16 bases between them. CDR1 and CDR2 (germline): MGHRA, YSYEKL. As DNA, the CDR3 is TGCGCCAGCAGCCAAGTTTTTTCCGGGAGTCTCTACGAGCAGTACTTC. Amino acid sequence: CASSQVFSGSLYEQYF.